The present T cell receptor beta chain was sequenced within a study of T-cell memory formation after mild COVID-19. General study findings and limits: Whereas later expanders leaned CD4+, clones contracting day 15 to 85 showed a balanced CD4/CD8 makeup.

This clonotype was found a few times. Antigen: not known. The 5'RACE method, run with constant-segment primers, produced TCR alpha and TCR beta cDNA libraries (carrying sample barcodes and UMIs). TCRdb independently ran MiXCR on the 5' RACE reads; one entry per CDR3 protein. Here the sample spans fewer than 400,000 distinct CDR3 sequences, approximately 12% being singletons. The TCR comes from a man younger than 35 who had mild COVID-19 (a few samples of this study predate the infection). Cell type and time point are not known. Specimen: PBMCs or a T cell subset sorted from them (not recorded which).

CDR3 residues: CASSHRETNGYTF. As DNA, the CDR3 is TGTGCCAGCAGTCATCGGGAGACCAATGGCTACACCTTC. The chain links TRBV7-6 to TRBJ1-2; D not resolved. Per germline, CDR1 SGHVS and CDR2 FNYEAQ. This CDR3 comprises 13 residues. Trimming pared 6 bases from V and 6 bases from J, leaving 14 bases between. Filled out from reference TRBV7-6 and TRBJ1-2, the complete variable domain reads GAGVSQSPRYKVTKRGQDVALRCDPISGHVSLYWYRQALGQGPEFLTYFNYEAQQDKSGLPNDRFSAERPEGSISTLTIQRTEQRDSAMYRCASSHRETNGYTFGSGTRLTVV.